This T cell receptor (beta chain) was found in a study of OX40 agonist ivuxolimab in advanced cancers. Broader study findings: Researchers did not establish what antigens the expanded peripheral T cells target.

Assay: immunoSEQ multiplex PCR; the TCRdb copy retains only in-frame clones and omits some. The repertoire consists of around 93,000 clones, with more than 75% occurring once and the leading ten covering roughly 1.6%. To note about this clone: Its cognate antigen is unknown.

Trimming pared 2 bases from V and 1 base from J, leaving 3 bases between. CDR1 and CDR2 from the germline V gene are SGHTA and FQGNSA. The CDR3 loop spans 13 amino acids. This receptor was identified in an adult with an advanced solid tumor such as melanoma, head and neck, liver or kidney cancer. The chain recombines TRBV7-2 with TRBJ1-5; D not resolved. Sequencing used CD4+ or CD8+ T cells sorted from blood, obtained in a trial of the OX40 agonist ivuxolimab. CDR3 sequence: CASSLNSNQPQHF. CDR3 nucleotides: TGTGCCAGCAGCTTAAACAGCAATCAGCCCCAGCATTTT.